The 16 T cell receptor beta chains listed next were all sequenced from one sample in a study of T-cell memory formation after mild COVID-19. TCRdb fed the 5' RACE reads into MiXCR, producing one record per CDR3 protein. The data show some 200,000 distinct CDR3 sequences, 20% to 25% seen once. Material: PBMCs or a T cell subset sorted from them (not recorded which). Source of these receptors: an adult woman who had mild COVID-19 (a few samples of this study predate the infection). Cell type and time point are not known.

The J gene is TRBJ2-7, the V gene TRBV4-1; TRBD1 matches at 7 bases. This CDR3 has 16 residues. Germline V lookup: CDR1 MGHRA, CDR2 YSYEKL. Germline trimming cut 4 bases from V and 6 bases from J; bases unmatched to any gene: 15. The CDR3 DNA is TGCGCCAGCAGCCTCGACAGGGTAGAATTAGAGGTCGAGCAGTACTTC. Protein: CASSLDRVELEVEQYF.

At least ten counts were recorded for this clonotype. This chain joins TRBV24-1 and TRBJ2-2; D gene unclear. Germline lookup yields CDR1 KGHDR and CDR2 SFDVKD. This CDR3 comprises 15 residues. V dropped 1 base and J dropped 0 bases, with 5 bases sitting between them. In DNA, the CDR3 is TGTGCCACCAGTGATTTTATCCCGAACACCGGGGAGCTGTTTTTT. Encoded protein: CATSDFIPNTGELFF.

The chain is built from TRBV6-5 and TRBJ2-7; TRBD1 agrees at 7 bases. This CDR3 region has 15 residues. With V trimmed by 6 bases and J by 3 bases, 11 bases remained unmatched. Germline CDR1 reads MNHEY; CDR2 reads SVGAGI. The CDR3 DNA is TGTGCCAGCAGACCCGGGACAGTCCTCTTCTACGAGCAGTACTTC. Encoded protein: CASRPGTVLFYEQYF.

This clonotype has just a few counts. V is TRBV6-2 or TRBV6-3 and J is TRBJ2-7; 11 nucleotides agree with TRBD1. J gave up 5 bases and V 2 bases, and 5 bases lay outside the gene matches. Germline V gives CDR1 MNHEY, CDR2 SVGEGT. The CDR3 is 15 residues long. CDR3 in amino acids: CASSYVGQGANEQYF. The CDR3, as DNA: TGTGCCAGCAGTTACGTAGGACAGGGGGCAAACGAGCAGTACTTC.

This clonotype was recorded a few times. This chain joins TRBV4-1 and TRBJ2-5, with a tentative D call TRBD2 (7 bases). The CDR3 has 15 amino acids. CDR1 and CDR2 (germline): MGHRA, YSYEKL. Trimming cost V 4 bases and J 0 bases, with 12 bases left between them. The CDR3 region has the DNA TGCGCCAGCAGCCTTGGGGGGGCCAACCAAGAGACCCAGTACTTC. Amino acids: CASSLGGANQETQYF.

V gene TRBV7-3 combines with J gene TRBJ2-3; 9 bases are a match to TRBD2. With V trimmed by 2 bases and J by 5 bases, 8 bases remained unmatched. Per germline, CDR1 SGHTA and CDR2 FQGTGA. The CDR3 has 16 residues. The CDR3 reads CASSLLGASGEDTQYF. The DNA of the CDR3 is TGTGCCAGCAGCTTATTAGGGGCTAGCGGGGAAGATACGCAGTATTTT. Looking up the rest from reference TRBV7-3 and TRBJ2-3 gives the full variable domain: GAGVSQTPSNKVTEKGKYVELRCDPISGHTALYWYRQSLGQGPEFLIYFQGTGAADDSGLPNDRFFAVRPEGSVSTLKIQRTERGDSAVYLCASSLLGASGEDTQYFGPGTRLTVL.

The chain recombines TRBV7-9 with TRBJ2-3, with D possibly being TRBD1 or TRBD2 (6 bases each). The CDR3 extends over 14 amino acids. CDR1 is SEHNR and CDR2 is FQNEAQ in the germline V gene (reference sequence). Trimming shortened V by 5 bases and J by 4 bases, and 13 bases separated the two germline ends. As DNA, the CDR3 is TGTGCCAGCAGCCCGAGGGGGGCGGCAGATACGCAGTATTTT. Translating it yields CASSPRGAADTQYF.

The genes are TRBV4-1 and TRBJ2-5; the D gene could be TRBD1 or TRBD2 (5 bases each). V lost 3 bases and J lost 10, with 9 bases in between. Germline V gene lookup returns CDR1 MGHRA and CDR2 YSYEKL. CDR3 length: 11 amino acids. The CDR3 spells CASSQWGNQYF. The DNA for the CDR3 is TGCGCCAGCAGCCAGTGGGGGAACCAGTACTTC.

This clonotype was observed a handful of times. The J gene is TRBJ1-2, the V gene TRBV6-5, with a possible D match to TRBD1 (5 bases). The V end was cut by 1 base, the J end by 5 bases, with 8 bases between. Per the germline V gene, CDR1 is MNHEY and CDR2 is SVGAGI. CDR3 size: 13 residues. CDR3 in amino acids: CASSYLGVYGYTF. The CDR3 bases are TGTGCCAGCAGTTACTTGGGGGTATATGGCTACACCTTC.

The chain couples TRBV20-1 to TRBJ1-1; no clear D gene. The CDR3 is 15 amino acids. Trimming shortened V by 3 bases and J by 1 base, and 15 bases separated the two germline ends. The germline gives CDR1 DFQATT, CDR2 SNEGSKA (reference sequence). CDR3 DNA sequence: TGCAGTGCTAGGGGCGGCCAGCGGGGGAACACTGAAGCTTTCTTT. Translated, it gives CSARGGQRGNTEAFF.

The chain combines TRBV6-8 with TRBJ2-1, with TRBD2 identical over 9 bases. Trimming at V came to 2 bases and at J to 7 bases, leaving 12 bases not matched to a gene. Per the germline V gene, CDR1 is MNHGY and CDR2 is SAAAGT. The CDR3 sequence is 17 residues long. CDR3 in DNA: TGTGCCAGCAGTTACCCCCCCGGGACTAGCTGGAGGAATGAGCAGTTCTTC. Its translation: CASSYPPGTSWRNEQFF.

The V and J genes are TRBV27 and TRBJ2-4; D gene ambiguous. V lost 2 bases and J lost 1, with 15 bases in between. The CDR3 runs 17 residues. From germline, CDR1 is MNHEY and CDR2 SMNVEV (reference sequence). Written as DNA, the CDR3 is TGTGCCAGCAGTTTACGACCCCCGACGTGGGCCAAAAACATTCAGTACTTC. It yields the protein CASSLRPPTWAKNIQYF.

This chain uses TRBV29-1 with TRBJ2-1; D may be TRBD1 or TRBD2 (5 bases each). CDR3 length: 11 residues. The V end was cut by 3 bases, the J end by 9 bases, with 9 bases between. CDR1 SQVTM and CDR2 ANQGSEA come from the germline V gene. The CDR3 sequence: CSVEGVAEQFF. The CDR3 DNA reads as TGCAGCGTTGAGGGGGTGGCTGAGCAGTTCTTC.

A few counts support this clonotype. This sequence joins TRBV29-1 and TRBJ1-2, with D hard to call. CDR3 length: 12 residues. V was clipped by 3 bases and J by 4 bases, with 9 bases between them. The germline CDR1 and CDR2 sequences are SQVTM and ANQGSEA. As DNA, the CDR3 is TGCAGCGTTGATGGTCAGGTCTATGGCTACACCTTC. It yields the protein CSVDGQVYGYTF.

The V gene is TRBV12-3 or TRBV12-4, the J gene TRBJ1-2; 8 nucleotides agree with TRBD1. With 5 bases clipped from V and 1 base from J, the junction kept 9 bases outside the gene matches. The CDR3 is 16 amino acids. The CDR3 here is CASSEGQENLNYGYTF. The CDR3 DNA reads TGTGCCAGCAGTGAGGGACAGGAAAACCTTAACTATGGCTACACCTTC.

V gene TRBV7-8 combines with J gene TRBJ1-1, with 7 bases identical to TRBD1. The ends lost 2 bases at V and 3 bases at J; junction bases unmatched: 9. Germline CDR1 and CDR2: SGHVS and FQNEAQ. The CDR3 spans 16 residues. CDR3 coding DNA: TGTGCCAGCAGCTTACTTTCGACAGGGTTGTACACTGAAGCTTTCTTT. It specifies CASSLLSTGLYTEAFF.